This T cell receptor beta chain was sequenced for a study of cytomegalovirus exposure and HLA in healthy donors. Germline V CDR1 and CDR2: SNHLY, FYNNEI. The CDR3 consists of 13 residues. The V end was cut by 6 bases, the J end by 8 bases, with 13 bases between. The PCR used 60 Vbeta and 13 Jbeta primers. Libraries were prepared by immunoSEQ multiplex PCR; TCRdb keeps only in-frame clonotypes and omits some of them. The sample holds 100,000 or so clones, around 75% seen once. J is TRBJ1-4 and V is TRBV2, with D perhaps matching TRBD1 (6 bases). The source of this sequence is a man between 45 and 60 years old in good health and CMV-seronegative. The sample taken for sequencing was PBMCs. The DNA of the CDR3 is TGTGCCAGCAGCGCGCCGGACAGAGAAAAACTGTTTTTT. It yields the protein CASSAPDREKLFF.